This T cell receptor (beta chain) is drawn from a study of a mutant IDH1 vaccine in newly diagnosed glioma. Background on the study: The therapy given earlier, which was standard therapy, consisted of radiotherapy, temozolomide, or both, and most of the patients received both. V12 took place at week 35, and V13 at week 47.

TCRdb's table, derived via immunoSEQ multiplex PCR, lists solely in-frame clones and lacks some. The sample has just under 70,000 clones; 84% are singletons. CDR1 SQVTM and CDR2 ANQGSEA come from the germline V gene. V was clipped by 7 bases and J by 7 bases, with 8 bases between them. The CDR3 extends over 10 amino acids. Time point here: week 35, safety follow-up. Topical imiquimod accompanied each vaccine dose, which consisted of 300 ug of mutant IDH1 20-mer peptide. Each patient was administered eight vaccinations, scheduled in weeks 1, 3, 5, 7, 11, 15, 19 and 23. Points on this clone: Its antigen is as yet unknown.

The genes are TRBV29-1 and TRBJ2-1; D unresolved. This receptor was taken from a man aged 18-30 years with glioma. The material was PBMCs, obtained from a glioma patient whose treatment included an IDH1 peptide vaccine. CDR3 sequence (DNA): TGCAGCGCCCAGGTGAATGAGCAGTTCTTC. Residues: CSAQVNEQFF.